The 24 T cell receptor delta chains below all came from one sample that was sequenced in a study of γδ T cells in repeated Plasmodium falciparum infection. Bulk repertoires came from Vgamma9/Vdelta2+ or Vdelta2-negative gammadelta T cells flow-sorted from PBMC. TCRdb ran CATT on the multiplex PCR reads. The table records 55,000 to 70,000 delta-chain clones, about 1.5% of them present only once. Sequencing was carried out using gamma-delta T cells from blood. These receptors were taken from a pool of human donors (malaria-infected and uninfected, not separated).

This clone is labeled as medium-sized. Different DNA sequences within this sample yield the same CDR3. V and J are TRDV2 and TRDJ3; 11 bases fit TRDD3. J was trimmed by 2 bases and V by 0 bases; bases with no gene match: 2. This CDR3 has 18 amino acids. Germline CDR1 and CDR2: GEAIGNYY and EKD. This chain's CDR3 is CACDTVLGDTWDTRQMFF. Written as DNA, the CDR3 is TGTGCCTGTGACACCGTACTGGGGGATACCTGGGACACCCGACAGATGTTTTTC.

This clone has a handful of counts. The TCRdb protein comes from a much larger clone and disagrees with this DNA's translation at residue 7, likely due to a read error; the protein given here is derived from the DNA. This chain uses TRDV1 with TRDJ1, with 7 bases aligning to TRDD2. J lost 0 bases, V lost 3 bases, and 16 bases had no gene match. Germline loops: CDR1 TSWWSYY, CDR2 QGS. The CDR3 loop spans 19 amino acids. The CDR3 nucleotides are TGTGCTCTTGGGGACCCCGCGCCTTCCTGCGGTGGGTACACCGATAAACTCATCTTT. Its protein is CALGDPAPSCGGYTDKLIF.

This clone has ten or more counts. A read error is the likely source, as a far larger clone sits one nucleotide away. Other DNA sequences from this sample encode an identical CDR3 as well. The genes are TRDV1 and TRDJ1; 8 positions agree with TRDD3. As TCRdb names no J gene, one was assigned here on the basis of a DNA match to germline. Trimming cost V 0 bases and J 5 bases; bases outside gene matches: 11. Per germline, CDR1 TSWWSYY and CDR2 QGS. The CDR3 extends over 17 amino acids. The CDR3 here is CALGELTMGDGTDKLIF. The CDR3 DNA follows: TGTGCTCTTGGGGAACTAACGATGGGGGATGGGACTGATAAACTCATCTTT.

In the case of this clone: A read error is possible here, since a much larger clone lies one base away. The chain joins TRDV1 to TRDJ1; 9 positions match TRDD3. TCRdb supplies no J gene; here it was assigned by aligning the nucleotide sequence to germline. Germline V gene sequence: CDR1 TSWWSYY, CDR2 QGS. This CDR3 has 18 amino acids. The CDR3 loop is CALWEWFKGDTVVDKLIF. In DNA, the CDR3 is TGTGCTCTTTGGGAATGGTTCAAGGGGGATACTGTCGTCGATAAACTCATCTTT.

This clone was observed at least ten times. This likely traces to a read error, being one base from a far larger clone. The chain employs TRDV2 and TRDJ1; a possible D gene is TRDD1 (5 bases). The germline V gene has CDR1 GEAIGNYY and CDR2 EKD. V was cut by 1 base and J by 0 bases, with 47 bases left in between. The length of the CDR3 is 27 residues. CDR3 coding DNA: TGTGCCTGTGACACATCTCTCCTGAGAATAGGATCACAGGAGGACCCAAAACCGACTCTCTACACCGATAAACTCATCTTT. Translated, it gives CACDTSLLRIGSQEDPKPTLYTDKLIF.

This clone was counted many times. Only one base separates this from a far larger clonotype, so it likely reflects a read error. Other nucleotide sequences from this sample produce the same CDR3. In DNA form, the CDR3 reads TGTGCCTCTTTTTCCTACGTTCGGGCTGGGGGATACCTATACACCGATAAACTCATCTTC. It specifies CASFSYVRAGGYLYTDKLIF. The chain carries TRDV3 and TRDJ1; TRDD3 matches at 11 bases. In germline, CDR1 is TVYSNPD, CDR2 GDNSRS (reference sequence). The CDR3 consists of 20 residues.

In its sample, this clone was seen a few times. TCRdb attributes to this sequence the protein of a much larger clone, which differs from the DNA translation at residue 17; a read error is likely, and the protein displayed is translated from the DNA. This CDR3 is CALGVVVDTPRLYWGYIDKLIF. The CDR3 DNA follows: TGTGCTCTTGGGGTGGTGGTCGATACCCCGCGGTTATACTGGGGTTATATCGATAAACTCATCTTT. The chain is built from TRDV1 and TRDJ1; 7 nucleotides line up with TRDD3. TCRdb is silent on the J gene; assignment here came from matching the DNA to germline. Germline V gives CDR1 TSWWSYY, CDR2 QGS. J gave up 4 bases and V 4 bases, and 30 bases lay outside the gene matches. The CDR3 runs to 22 residues.

This clone was found many times. This sequence is one base from a far larger clone and is likely a read error. The same CDR3 also results from other DNA sequences found in this sample. The chain's CDR3 is CALALITRYTDELIF. DNA of the CDR3: TGTGCTCTTGCCCTAATTACCCGGTACACCGATGAGCTCATCTTT. The chain carries TRDV1 and TRDJ1; D is ambiguous. V was clipped by 7 bases and J by 11 bases, with 26 bases between them. The CDR3 sequence is 15 residues long. CDR1 is TSWWSYY, CDR2 QGS, per germline.

As regards this clone: TCRdb's protein, taken from a much larger clone, differs from this DNA's translation at residue 10, likely owing to a read error; the protein displayed comes from the DNA. Here the CDR3 reads CACDTGYWGMPQYTDKLIF. The CDR3 DNA is TGTGCCTGTGACACGGGGTACTGGGGGATGCCCCAGTACACCGATAAACTCATCTTT. The V and J genes are TRDV2 and TRDJ1; TRDD3 matches at 10 bases. TCRdb is silent on the J gene; assignment here came from matching the DNA to germline. The CDR3 spans 19 residues. The ends lost 1 base at V and 0 bases at J; junction bases unmatched: 13. Germline values: CDR1 GEAIGNYY, CDR2 EKD.

This clone was observed a handful of times. A far more abundant clone sits one base away, making this likely a read error. Other nucleotide sequences from this sample produce the same CDR3. CDR3 bases: TGTGCTCTTGCCTTATTGGGTCTCTTCCGTTCGGAAGGGATACTTAGCGATAAACTCATCTTT. Translated: CALALLGLFRSEGILSDKLIF. The chain uses TRDV1 and TRDJ1; TRDD3 agrees at 7 bases. The J gene, left out of TCRdb, was set here by checking the DNA against germline. This CDR3 is built from 21 residues. The V gene end was trimmed by 7 bases and the J gene end by 4 bases; junction bases not matched to a gene: 30. The V gene's germline CDR1 is TSWWSYY and CDR2 QGS.

This clone has ten or more counts. TCRdb attributes to this sequence the protein of a much larger clone, which differs from the DNA translation at residue 4; a read error is likely, and the protein displayed is translated from the DNA. The V gene is TRDV2, the J gene TRDJ3; TRDD3 agrees at 8 bases. Since TCRdb gives no J gene, matching the DNA to germline was used here to assign it. The CDR3 is 19 amino acids. The germline V gene encodes CDR1 GEAIGNYY and CDR2 EKD. The CDR3 region has the DNA TGTGCCTGTAACACTCCTGGGGGACAAAGCTCCTGGGACACCCGACAGATGTTTTTC. It specifies CACNTPGGQSSWDTRQMFF.

The sample holds a few counts of this clone. The translation of this DNA and the TCRdb protein of a much larger clone differ at residue 3, probably owing to a read error; the protein shown here is translated from the DNA. The V and J genes are TRDV1 and TRDJ1; possibly TRDD2 or TRDD3 for D (6 bases each). The J gene is not listed in TCRdb, so it was assigned here from a DNA match to germline. CDR1 and CDR2 (germline): TSWWSYY, QGS. The CDR3 totals 19 residues. CDR3 nucleotide sequence: TGTGCTCCTGGGGTCGCCTTCCCAACAACTAATCCCTACACCGATAAACTCATCTTT. This encodes CAPGVAFPTTNPYTDKLIF.

In this sample, this clone turned up many times. TCRdb records a much larger clone's protein for this DNA, with a difference at residue 11 that likely arises from a read error; the protein given is the translation of the DNA. The chain is built from TRDV1 and TRDJ1, with 8 bases matching TRDD2. The germline CDR1 and CDR2 sequences are TSWWSYY and QGS. V trimming: 2 bases; J trimming: 0 bases; junction bases outside the gene matches: 17. The CDR3 has 20 amino acids. CDR3 coding DNA: TGTGCTCTTGGGGAAATCCTTCCTAAGCACCGGGGGCTCTACACCGATAAACTCATCTTT. This encodes CALGEILPKHRGLYTDKLIF.

As to this clone: TCRdb assigns this DNA the protein of a much larger clone, which departs from its translation at residue 4; this likely reflects a read error, and the protein shown comes from translating the DNA. The rearrangement uses TRDV1 and TRDJ1; 9 bases are a match to TRDD3. V trimming: 8 bases; J trimming: 0 bases; junction bases outside the gene matches: 25. This CDR3 has 21 residues. Germline V gene sequence: CDR1 TSWWSYY, CDR2 QGS. The CDR3 region has the DNA TGTGCTCTTAGGCTCCTTCCTGACGTACTGGGGGACCAACCTAACACCGATAAACTCATCTTT. This codes for CALRLLPDVLGDQPNTDKLIF.

As to this clone: This DNA's translation differs at residue 4 from TCRdb's protein, which comes from a much larger clone; a read error is likely, and the protein shown is translated from the DNA. Here the CDR3 DNA reads TGTGCCTGTAACCATCCTCAATCCTGGGGATCATCTGCGTACACCGATAAACTCATCTTT. The encoded protein is CACNHPQSWGSSAYTDKLIF. The rearrangement uses TRDV2 and TRDJ1, with D perhaps TRDD3 (6 bases). The J gene comes from matching the DNA to germline here; TCRdb lacks it. Per the germline V gene, CDR1 is GEAIGNYY and CDR2 is EKD. The V end was cut by 6 bases, the J end by 0 bases, with 31 bases between. The length of the CDR3 is 20 residues.

This clone has a count of ten or more. A far larger clone differs by one base, so this is likely a read error. At the DNA level, this CDR3 is encoded by other sequences in the same sample as well. The chain joins TRDV1 to TRDJ1, with D possibly being TRDD3 (6 bases). The CDR3 length is 18 residues. In germline, CDR1 is TSWWSYY, CDR2 QGS. V lost 3 bases to trimming and J lost 0 bases, with 20 bases between them. The CDR3: CALGEQLRWGSYTDKLIF. CDR3 sequence (DNA): TGTGCTCTTGGGGAGCAACTACGATGGGGATCGTACACCGATAAACTCATCTTT.

The rearrangement joins TRDV1 to TRDJ1; D perhaps matches TRDD3 (6 bases). The J gene, left out of TCRdb, was set here by checking the DNA against germline. The V gene lost 5 bases and the J gene lost 0 bases, with 19 bases spanning the gap. There are 17 residues in the CDR3. The V gene's germline CDR1 is TSWWSYY and CDR2 QGS. CDR3 protein: CALGRTWGVQYTDKLIF. In DNA form, the CDR3 reads TGTGCTCTTGGGCGAACGTGGGGGGTCCAATACACCGATAAACTCATCTTT.

Ten or more counts support this clone. TCRdb attributes to this sequence the protein of a much larger clone, which differs from the DNA translation at residue 12; a read error is likely, and the protein displayed is translated from the DNA. The chain carries TRDV1 and TRDJ1; TRDD2 aligns across 8 bases. The V segment lost 2 bases and the J segment 0 bases; nucleotides outside the gene matches: 17. Germline assignment: CDR1 TSWWSYY and CDR2 QGS. The CDR3 loop spans 20 amino acids. The CDR3 DNA reads TGTGCTCTTGGGGAAATCCTTCCTAAGCACTGGGAGCTCTACACCGATAAACTCATCTTT. This codes for CALGEILPKHWELYTDKLIF.

A remark on this clone: TCRdb's protein, taken from a much larger clone, differs from this DNA's translation at residue 10, likely owing to a read error; the protein displayed comes from the DNA. This chain links TRDV2 with TRDJ1; weak D call: TRDD3 (5 bases). The J gene was not available in TCRdb and was assigned here by matching the DNA to germline segments. Germline CDR1 reads GEAIGNYY; CDR2 reads EKD. This CDR3 spans 19 amino acids. The germline V and J ends were trimmed by 2 bases and 3 bases, with 27 bases remaining between them. CDR3 region: CACDIGGHGEDYDADKLIF. The CDR3 bases are TGTGCCTGTGACATCGGGGGCCATGGGGAGGATTATGACGCCGATAAACTCATCTTT.

There are a few counts of this clone. A far larger clone is one nucleotide away, so this likely arose from a read error. The identical CDR3 is also encoded by other nucleotide sequences in the sample. The gene calls are TRDV2 and TRDJ1; 8 bases are shared with TRDD3. From germline, CDR1 is GEAIGNYY and CDR2 EKD. The CDR3 contains 19 residues. V trimming: 4 bases; J trimming: 1 base; junction bases outside the gene matches: 19. The CDR3 loop is CACDGVVGYELGLTDKLIF. Written as DNA, the CDR3 is TGTGCCTGTGATGGTGTAGTGGGATACGAACTGGGTCTCACCGATAAACTCATCTTT.

This clone was observed a few times. A read error is the likely source, as a far larger clone sits one nucleotide away. The same CDR3 is also encoded by other DNA sequences in this sample. No J gene call was made, and the V gene is TRDV3; TRDD3, as called in the table, went unchecked against the DNA. Looked up from germline, CDR1 is TVYSNPD and CDR2 is GDNSRS (reference sequence). This CDR3 region has 26 residues. The CDR3 sequence: CAFRRNLPFHIVVGGYLGIYTDKLIF. CDR3 in DNA: TGTGCCTTTAGGCGGAACCTTCCATTTCATATCGTAGTTGGGGGATACTTGGGGATTTACACCGATAAGCTCATCTTT.

This clone was found a few times. TCRdb shows a much larger clone's protein in place of this DNA's translation, and the two differ at residue 12, likely through a read error; the protein shown is translated from the DNA. CDR3 nucleotides: TGTGCTCTTGGGGACAGGGACGGAAGGGGGATAGTCGGGTATAAACTCATCTTT. It yields the protein CALGDRDGRGIVGYKLIF. V is TRDV1 and J is TRDJ1, with 8 bases lining up with TRDD3. Assignment of the J gene here rests on matching the DNA to germline, because TCRdb gives none. The germline V gene has CDR1 TSWWSYY and CDR2 QGS. The CDR3 covers 18 residues. Trimming cost V 3 bases and J 6 bases; bases outside gene matches: 18.

Comments on this clone: For this DNA, TCRdb reports the protein of a much larger clone, which diverges at residue 10, most likely from a read error; the protein presented here is translated directly from the DNA. The gene calls are TRDV2 and TRDJ1; D may be TRDD3 (6 bases). This CDR3 contains 17 residues. Germline V lookup: CDR1 GEAIGNYY, CDR2 EKD. With 0 bases removed from V and 3 bases from J, the gap between germline ends came to 19 bases. This chain's CDR3 is CACDTDSTGRYADKLIF. The CDR3 coding sequence is TGTGCCTGTGACACCGATTCTACTGGGAGATACGCCGATAAACTCATCTTT.

Regarding this clone: Only one base separates this from a far larger clonotype, so it likely reflects a read error. At the DNA level, this CDR3 is encoded by other sequences in the same sample as well. The J gene is TRDJ1, the V gene TRDV1; 12 bases align to TRDD3. The CDR3 sequence is 19 residues long. With V trimmed by 9 bases and J by 0 bases, 17 bases remained unmatched. The germline V gene has CDR1 TSWWSYY and CDR2 QGS. The CDR3 loop is CALGKPYALGDTNTDKLIF. The CDR3 DNA follows: TGTGCTCTCGGGAAACCTTACGCCCTGGGGGATACGAACACCGATAAACTCATCTTT.